The TCR beta chain described here comes from a study of OX40 agonist ivuxolimab in advanced cancers. Overall study findings and caveats: In CD8+ T cells, expanded clones were on average more numerous than in CD4+.

Germline CDR1 LGHNT, CDR2 FRNRAP. CDR3 length equals 13 residues. Unmatched junction bases numbered 1, after V lost 4 bases and J lost 3 bases. A note on this clone: What it binds is not known.

Only in-frame clones appear in the TCRdb table, and some are missing; sequencing was by immunoSEQ multiplex PCR. The table has over 150,000 clones, 94% seen once. The sequencing used CD4+ or CD8+ T cells sorted from blood, collected in a trial of the OX40 agonist ivuxolimab. The clonotype originates from an adult with an advanced solid tumor such as melanoma, head and neck, liver or kidney cancer. The J gene is TRBJ2-7, the V gene TRBV12-5; 9 bases match TRBD1. CDR3 coding DNA: TGTGCTAGTGGTTGGGACAGGGTCTACGAGCAGTACTTC. This encodes CASGWDRVYEQYF.